This passage covers 15 T cell receptor beta chains from one sample sequenced in a study of vaccination effects on CD4 cells after COVID-19. Profiled with immunoSEQ multiplex PCR; TCRdb holds only in-frame clones, not every one. This table holds 55,000 to 70,000 clones, roughly 76% found once. Sequencing in the ViraFEST assay came after antigen-specific CD4+ T cells had been expanded with viral peptide pools, which were used to stimulate PBMC. Once cultured for nine to ten days, the cells underwent separation to obtain CD4+ T cells. These receptors' antigens are unknown. This material consisted of CD4+ T cells from PBMCs cultured with HCoV-229E spike peptides, taken before COVID-19 vaccination. The receptor set was obtained from a human donor who received a COVID-19 vaccine.

The chain has TRBV7-9 and TRBJ2-5, with D maybe TRBD1 (7 bases). The V and J ends lost 3 bases and 1 base respectively, with 9 bases between them. CDR1 SEHNR and CDR2 FQNEAQ come from the germline V gene (reference sequence). CDR3 size: 14 residues. The CDR3 coding sequence is TGTGCCAGCAGCTTGCGGGACAGCCAAGAGACCCAGTACTTC. Translation gives CASSLRDSQETQYF.

The gene calls are TRBV18 and TRBJ2-3, with a tentative D call TRBD2 (6 bases). CDR1 KGHSH and CDR2 LQKENI come from the germline V gene. This CDR3 has 15 residues. The V end was cut by 6 bases, the J end by 6 bases, with 19 bases between. DNA for the CDR3: TGTGCCAGCTCTCCCTCGGAGGGCTGGATGGATACGCAGTATTTT. Translated, it gives CASSPSEGWMDTQYF.

V gene TRBV20-1 combines with J gene TRBJ2-7; TRBD1 aligns across 8 bases. Trimming took 6 bases from V and 7 from J; bases not matched to a gene: 5. The CDR3 spans 11 residues. The germline gives CDR1 DFQATT, CDR2 SNEGSKA (reference sequence). This CDR3 is CSALTGDEQYV. The CDR3 DNA reads as TGCAGTGCCTTGACAGGGGATGAGCAGTACGTC.

The V gene is TRBV2, the J gene TRBJ1-5, with D possibly matching TRBD1 (6 bases). The germline V gene has CDR1 SNHLY and CDR2 FYNNEI. This CDR3 contains 15 residues. Trimming pared 7 bases from V and 1 base from J, leaving 14 bases between. CDR3 loop: CASKVEQGSNQPQHF. DNA for the CDR3: TGTGCCAGCAAAGTTGAACAGGGCAGCAATCAGCCCCAGCATTTT.

This clone was counted between two and nine times. The chain uses TRBV4-1 and TRBJ1-2, with D tentatively TRBD1 (6 bases). Trimming stripped 0 bases from V and 4 bases from J, with 9 bases between. This CDR3 region has 14 residues. Germline CDR1 reads MGHRA; CDR2 reads YSYEKL. The CDR3 loop is CASSQDSGVYGYTF. The CDR3 DNA is TGCGCCAGCAGCCAAGATTCAGGGGTCTATGGCTACACCTTC.

The chain couples TRBV2 to TRBJ2-1; D is ambiguous. CDR1 and CDR2 from the germline V gene are SNHLY and FYNNEI. V lost 1 base, J lost 5 bases, and 9 bases lay in between. The CDR3 runs to 14 residues. The CDR3 loop reads CASSEGGRDNEQFF. The CDR3 DNA reads as TGTGCCAGCAGTGAAGGAGGTAGGGACAATGAGCAGTTCTTC.

This chain links TRBV18 with TRBJ2-2; D possibly corresponds to TRBD2 (5 bases). V was pared by 1 base and J by 5 bases, with 11 bases between. The CDR3 sequence is 15 residues long. In germline, CDR1 is KGHSH, CDR2 LQKENI. The CDR3 bases are TGTGCCAGCTCACCACGTCTCACGGGGACCGGGGAGCTGTTTTTT. Protein sequence: CASSPRLTGTGELFF. Filled out from reference TRBV18 and TRBJ2-2, the complete variable domain reads NAGVMQNPRHLVRRRGQEARLRCSPMKGHSHVYWYRQLPEEGLKFMVYLQKENIIDESGMPKERFSAEFPKEGPSILRIQQVVRGDSAAYFCASSPRLTGTGELFFGEGSRLTVL.

This clone was found a few times. The chain employs TRBV12-3 or TRBV12-4 and TRBJ1-3; D gene uncertain. Trimming left V 9 bases short and J 0 bases short, with 9 bases between. The CDR3 totals 13 residues. The CDR3 here is CARNSDSGNTIYF. The CDR3 coding sequence is TGTGCCAGGAACAGCGACTCTGGAAACACCATATATTTT.

J is TRBJ2-7 and V is TRBV20-1; a weak D match, TRBD1 (6 bases). V was trimmed by 3 bases and J by 2 bases, leaving 8 bases between them. Germline CDR1 reads DFQATT; CDR2 reads SNEGSKA (reference sequence). The CDR3 consists of 12 residues. CDR3 coding DNA: TGCAGTGCTAGTCACAGGGCCTACGAGCAGTACGTC. It encodes CSASHRAYEQYV.

The chain carries TRBV5-1 and TRBJ1-2; TRBD1 matches at 7 bases. CDR1 is SGHRS and CDR2 is YFSETQ in the germline V gene. J was trimmed by 6 bases and V by 3 bases; bases with no gene match: 14. The CDR3 loop spans 16 amino acids. The CDR3 region is CASSSTSLGGEDGYTF. The CDR3 bases are TGCGCCAGCAGCTCCACTTCCTTAGGGGGCGAGGATGGCTACACCTTC.

The chain combines TRBV7-2 with TRBJ1-3, with a weak D call TRBD1 (5 bases). V lost 1 base, J lost 0 bases, and 13 bases lay in between. The CDR3 extends over 17 amino acids. Germline V CDR1 and CDR2: SGHTA, FQGNSA. This CDR3 reads CASSLGSTGSSGNTIYF. The CDR3 region has the DNA TGTGCCAGCAGCTTAGGAAGTACAGGAAGCTCTGGAAACACCATATATTTT.

The V call is TRBV6-6, the J call TRBJ2-1; no clear D gene. The CDR3 runs 13 residues. Germline loops: CDR1 MNHNY, CDR2 SVGAGI (reference sequence). V was pared by 6 bases and J by 3 bases, with 9 bases between. The DNA for the CDR3 is TGTGCCAGCAGCCAGAGAGACTACAATGAGCAGTTCTTC. Translated, it gives CASSQRDYNEQFF.

This chain uses TRBV6-5 with TRBJ2-7; D is perhaps TRBD2 (6 bases). The CDR3 has 12 amino acids. Germline CDR1 reads MNHEY; CDR2 reads SVGAGI. With 10 bases removed from V and 6 bases from J, the gap between germline ends came to 16 bases. The CDR3 DNA reads TGTGCCACCAAACTACGGGGGTTCGAGCAGTACGTC. Protein product: CATKLRGFEQYV.

The chain recombines TRBV6-1 with TRBJ1-2; D gene unclear. Germline CDR1 reads MNHNS; CDR2 reads SASEGT. Trimming took 0 bases from V and 2 from J, leaving 7 bases between them. The CDR3 length is 14 residues. Written as DNA, the CDR3 is TGTGCCAGCAGTGAAGCGGGCAGGAACTATGGCTACACCTTC. Encoded protein: CASSEAGRNYGYTF.

The chain joins TRBV19 to TRBJ2-2, with a weak D call TRBD1 (6 bases). The germline V gene has CDR1 LNHDA and CDR2 SQIVND (reference sequence). V dropped 3 bases and J dropped 4 bases, with 9 bases sitting between them. There are 14 residues in the CDR3. CDR3 sequence (DNA): TGTGCCAGTAGTATCGAGGGGGTCACCGGGGAGCTGTTTTTT. Amino acid sequence: CASSIEGVTGELFF. The entire variable domain, with the rest obtained from reference TRBV19 and TRBJ2-2, is as follows: DGGITQSPKYLFRKEGQNVTLSCEQNLNHDAMYWYRQDPGQGLRLIYYSQIVNDFQKGDIAEGYSVSREKKESFPLTVTSAQKNPTAFYLCASSIEGVTGELFFGEGSRLTVL.